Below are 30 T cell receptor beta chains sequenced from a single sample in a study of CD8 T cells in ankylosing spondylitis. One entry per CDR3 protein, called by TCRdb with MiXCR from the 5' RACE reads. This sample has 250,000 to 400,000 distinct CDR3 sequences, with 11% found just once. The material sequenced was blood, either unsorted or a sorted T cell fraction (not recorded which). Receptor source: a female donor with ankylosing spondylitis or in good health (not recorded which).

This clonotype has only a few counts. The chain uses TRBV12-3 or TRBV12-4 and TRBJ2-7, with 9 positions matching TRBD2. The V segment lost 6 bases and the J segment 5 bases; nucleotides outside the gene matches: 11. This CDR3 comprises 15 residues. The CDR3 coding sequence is TGTGCCAGCAGCCTTCGGTTAGCGGGAGCCCACGAGCAGTACTTC. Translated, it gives CASSLRLAGAHEQYF.

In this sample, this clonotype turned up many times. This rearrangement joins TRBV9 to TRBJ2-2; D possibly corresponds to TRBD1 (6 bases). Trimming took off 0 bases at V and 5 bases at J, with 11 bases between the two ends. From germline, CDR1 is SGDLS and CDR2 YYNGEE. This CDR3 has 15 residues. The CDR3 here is CASSVDRAPTGELFF. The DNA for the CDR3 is TGTGCCAGCAGCGTAGACAGGGCGCCGACCGGGGAGCTGTTTTTT. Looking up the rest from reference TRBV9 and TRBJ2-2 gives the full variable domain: DSGVTQTPKHLITATGQRVTLRCSPRSGDLSVYWYQQSLDQGLQFLIQYYNGEERAKGNILERFSAQQFPDLHSELNLSSLELGDSALYFCASSVDRAPTGELFFGEGSRLTVL.

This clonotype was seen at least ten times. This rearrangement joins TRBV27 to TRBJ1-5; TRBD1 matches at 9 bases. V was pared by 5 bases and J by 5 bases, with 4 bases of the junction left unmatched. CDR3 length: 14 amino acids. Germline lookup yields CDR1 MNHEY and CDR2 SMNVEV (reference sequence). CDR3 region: CASSPGTGYQPQHF. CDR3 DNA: TGTGCCAGCAGTCCGGGGACAGGGTATCAGCCCCAGCATTTT.

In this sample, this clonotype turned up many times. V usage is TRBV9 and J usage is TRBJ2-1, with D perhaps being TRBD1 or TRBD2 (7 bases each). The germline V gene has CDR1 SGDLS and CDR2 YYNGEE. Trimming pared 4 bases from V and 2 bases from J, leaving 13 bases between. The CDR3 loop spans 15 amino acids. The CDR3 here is CASSPRGGAYNEQFF. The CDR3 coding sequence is TGTGCCAGCAGCCCCAGGGGGGGAGCCTACAATGAGCAGTTCTTC.

The CDR3: CASSLWDGGNTIYF. In nucleotides, the CDR3 is TGTGCCAGCAGCTTATGGGACGGCGGAAACACCATATATTTT. The chain joins TRBV7-6 to TRBJ1-3; perhaps TRBD1 as D (5 bases). Trimming took 2 bases from V and 4 from J, leaving 9 bases between them. Looked up from germline, CDR1 is SGHVS and CDR2 is FNYEAQ. The CDR3 consists of 14 residues. The full variable domain, its missing parts supplied by reference TRBV7-6 and TRBJ1-3, is GAGVSQSPRYKVTKRGQDVALRCDPISGHVSLYWYRQALGQGPEFLTYFNYEAQQDKSGLPNDRFSAERPEGSISTLTIQRTEQRDSAMYRCASSLWDGGNTIYFGEGSWLTVV.

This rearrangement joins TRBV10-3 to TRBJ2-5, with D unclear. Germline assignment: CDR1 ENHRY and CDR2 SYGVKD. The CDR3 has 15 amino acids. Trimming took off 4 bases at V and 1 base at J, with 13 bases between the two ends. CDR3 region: CAISGGQVGQETQYF. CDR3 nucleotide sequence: TGTGCCATCAGTGGTGGGCAGGTCGGCCAAGAGACCCAGTACTTC.

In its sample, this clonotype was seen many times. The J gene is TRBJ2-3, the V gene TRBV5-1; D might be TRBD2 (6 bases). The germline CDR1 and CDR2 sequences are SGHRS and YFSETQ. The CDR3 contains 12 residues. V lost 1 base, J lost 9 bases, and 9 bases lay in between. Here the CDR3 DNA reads TGCGCCAGCAGCTTGAACGCGGGGACGCAGTATTTT. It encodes CASSLNAGTQYF.

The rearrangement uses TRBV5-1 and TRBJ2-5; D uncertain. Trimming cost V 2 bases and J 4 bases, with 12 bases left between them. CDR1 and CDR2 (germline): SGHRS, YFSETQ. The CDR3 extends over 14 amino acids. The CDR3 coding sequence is TGCGCCAGCAGCTTTTATGGGTTCGCAGAGACCCAGTACTTC. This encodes CASSFYGFAETQYF.

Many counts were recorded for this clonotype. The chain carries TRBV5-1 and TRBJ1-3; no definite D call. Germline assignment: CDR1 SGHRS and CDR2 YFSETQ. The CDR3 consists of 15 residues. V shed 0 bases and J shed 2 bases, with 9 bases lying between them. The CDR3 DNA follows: TGCGCCAGCAGCTTGGGTACAGCCACTGGAAACACCATATATTTT. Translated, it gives CASSLGTATGNTIYF.

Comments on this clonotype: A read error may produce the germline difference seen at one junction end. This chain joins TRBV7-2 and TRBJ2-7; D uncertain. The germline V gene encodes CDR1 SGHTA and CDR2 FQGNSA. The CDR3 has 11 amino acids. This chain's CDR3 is CANSEKHEQYF. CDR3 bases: TGTGCCAACAGCGAAAAGCACGAGCAGTACTTC. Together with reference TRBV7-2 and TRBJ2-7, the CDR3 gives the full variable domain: GAGVSQSPSNKVTEKGKDVELRCDPISGHTALYWYRQSLGQGLEFLIYFQGNSAPDKSGLPSDRFSAERTGGSVSTLTIQRTQQEDSAVYLCANSEKHEQYFGPGTRLTVT.

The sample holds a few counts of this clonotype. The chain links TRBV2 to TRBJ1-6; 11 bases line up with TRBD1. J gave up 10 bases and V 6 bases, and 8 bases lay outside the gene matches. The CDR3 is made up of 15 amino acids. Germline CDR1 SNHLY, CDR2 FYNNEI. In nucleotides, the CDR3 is TGTGCCAGCAGGGACAGGACAGGGGGCGACTCACCCCTCCACTTT. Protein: CASRDRTGGDSPLHF. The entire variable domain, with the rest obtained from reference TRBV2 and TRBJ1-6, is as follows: EPEVTQTPSHQVTQMGQEVILRCVPISNHLYFYWYRQILGQKVEFLVSFYNNEISEKSEIFDDQFSVERPDGSNFTLKIRSTKLEDSAMYFCASRDRTGGDSPLHFGNGTRLTVT.

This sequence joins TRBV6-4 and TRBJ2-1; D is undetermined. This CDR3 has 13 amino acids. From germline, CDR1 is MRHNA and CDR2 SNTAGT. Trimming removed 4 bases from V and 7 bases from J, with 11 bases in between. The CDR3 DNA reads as TGTGCCAGCAGTGCGTCCTACTCAAATGAGCAGTTCTTC. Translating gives CASSASYSNEQFF.

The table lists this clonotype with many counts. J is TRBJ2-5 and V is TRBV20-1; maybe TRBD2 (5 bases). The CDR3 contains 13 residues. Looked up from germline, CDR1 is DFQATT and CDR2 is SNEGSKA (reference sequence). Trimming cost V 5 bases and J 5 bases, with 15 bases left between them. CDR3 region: CSAAEGAWETQYF. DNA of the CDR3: TGCAGTGCTGCCGAGGGTGCTTGGGAGACCCAGTACTTC.

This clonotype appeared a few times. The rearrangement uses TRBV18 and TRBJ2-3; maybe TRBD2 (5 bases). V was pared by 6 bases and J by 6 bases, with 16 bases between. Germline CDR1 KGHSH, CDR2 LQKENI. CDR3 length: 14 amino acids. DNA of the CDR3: TGTGCCAGCTCCCCCCTTGGGTGGGAGGATACGCAGTATTTT. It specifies CASSPLGWEDTQYF.

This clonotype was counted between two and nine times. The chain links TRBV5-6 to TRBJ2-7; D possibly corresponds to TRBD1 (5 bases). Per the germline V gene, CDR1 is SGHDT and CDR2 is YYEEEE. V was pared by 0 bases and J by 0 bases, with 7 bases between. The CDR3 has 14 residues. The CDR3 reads CASSLGQISYEQYF. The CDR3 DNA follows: TGTGCCAGCAGCTTGGGACAGATCTCCTACGAGCAGTACTTC.

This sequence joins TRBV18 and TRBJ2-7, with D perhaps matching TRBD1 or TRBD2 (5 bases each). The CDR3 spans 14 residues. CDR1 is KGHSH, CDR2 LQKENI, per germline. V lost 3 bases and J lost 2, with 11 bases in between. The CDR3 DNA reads TGTGCCAGCTCACCTCGGGACGGACCCTACGAGCAGTACTTC. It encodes CASSPRDGPYEQYF.

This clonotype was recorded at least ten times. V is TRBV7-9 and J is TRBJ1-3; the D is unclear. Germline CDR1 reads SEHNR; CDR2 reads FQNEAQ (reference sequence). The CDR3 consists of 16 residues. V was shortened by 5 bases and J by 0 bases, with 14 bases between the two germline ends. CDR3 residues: CASSPTEGLSGNTIYF. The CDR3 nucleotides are TGTGCCAGCAGCCCTACCGAGGGCCTCTCTGGAAACACCATATATTTT.

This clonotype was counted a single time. DNA of the CDR3: TGTGCCAGCGGCCCCGGGACCGAGAACTCAGCCCAGCATTTT. Translation: CASGPGTENSAQHF. This rearrangement joins TRBV4-2 to TRBJ1-5, with a tentative D call TRBD1 (5 bases). Trimming removed 8 bases at V and 11 bases at J, with 22 bases between. CDR3 length: 14 residues. The germline CDR1 and CDR2 sequences are LGHNA and YNFKEQ.

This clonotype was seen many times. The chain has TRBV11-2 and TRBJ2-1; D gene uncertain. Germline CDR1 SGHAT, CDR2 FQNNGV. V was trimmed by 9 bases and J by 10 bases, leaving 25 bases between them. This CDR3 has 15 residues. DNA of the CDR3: TGTGCCAGTTCCTTGCAGCTTAAATCGTTACAAGAGCAGTTCTTC. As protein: CASSLQLKSLQEQFF. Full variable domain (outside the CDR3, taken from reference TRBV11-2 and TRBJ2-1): EAGVAQSPRYKIIEKRQSVAFWCNPISGHATLYWYQQILGQGPKLLIQFQNNGVVDDSQLPKDRFSAERLKGVDSTLKIQPAKLEDSAVYLCASSLQLKSLQEQFFGPGTRLTVL.

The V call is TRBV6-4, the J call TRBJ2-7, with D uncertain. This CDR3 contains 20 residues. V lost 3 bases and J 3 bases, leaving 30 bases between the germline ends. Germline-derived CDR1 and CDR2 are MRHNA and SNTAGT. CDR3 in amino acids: CASSELPASTPDSPYYEQYF. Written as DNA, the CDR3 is TGTGCCAGCAGTGAGCTCCCCGCGTCGACGCCTGATAGTCCGTACTACGAGCAGTACTTC.

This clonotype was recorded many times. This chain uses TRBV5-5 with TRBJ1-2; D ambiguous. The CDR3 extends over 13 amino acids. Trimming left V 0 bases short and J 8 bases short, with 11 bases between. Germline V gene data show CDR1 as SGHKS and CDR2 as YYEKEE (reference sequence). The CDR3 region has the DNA TGTGCCAGCAGCTTGGCCGTGGGGAGCGGCTACACCTTC. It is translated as CASSLAVGSGYTF.

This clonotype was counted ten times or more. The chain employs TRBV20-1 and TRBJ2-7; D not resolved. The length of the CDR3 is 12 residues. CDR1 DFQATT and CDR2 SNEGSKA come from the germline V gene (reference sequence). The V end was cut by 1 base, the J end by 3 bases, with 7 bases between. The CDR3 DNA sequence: TGCAGTGCTAGAGGGCTTGGCTACGAGCAGTACTTC. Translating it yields CSARGLGYEQYF.

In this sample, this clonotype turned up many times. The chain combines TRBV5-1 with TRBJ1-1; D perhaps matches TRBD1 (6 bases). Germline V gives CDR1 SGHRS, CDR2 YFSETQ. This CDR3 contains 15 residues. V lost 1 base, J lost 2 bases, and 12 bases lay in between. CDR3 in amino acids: CASSLQQGHNTEAFF. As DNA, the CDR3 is TGCGCCAGCAGCTTGCAACAGGGCCATAACACTGAAGCTTTCTTT.

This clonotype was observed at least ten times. The CDR3 bases are TGCAGTGCCTCGGACAGGGCCCAAGAGACCCAGTACTTC. It yields the protein CSASDRAQETQYF. The V and J genes are TRBV20-1 and TRBJ2-5, with 8 bases fitting TRBD1. The CDR3 has 13 residues. V lost 6 bases, J lost 1 base, and 4 bases stayed unmatched. Germline assignment: CDR1 DFQATT and CDR2 SNEGSKA (reference sequence).

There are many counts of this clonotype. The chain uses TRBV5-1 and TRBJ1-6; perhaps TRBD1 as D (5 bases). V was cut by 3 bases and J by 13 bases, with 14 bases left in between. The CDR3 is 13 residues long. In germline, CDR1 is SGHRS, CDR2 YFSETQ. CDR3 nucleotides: TGCGCCAGCAGCTCATCATTTGGGGGGCCCCTCCACTTT. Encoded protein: CASSSSFGGPLHF.

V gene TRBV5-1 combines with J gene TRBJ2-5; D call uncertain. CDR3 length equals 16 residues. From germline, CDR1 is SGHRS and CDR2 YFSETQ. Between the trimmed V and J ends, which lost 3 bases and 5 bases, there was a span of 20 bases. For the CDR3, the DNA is TGCGCCAGCAGCTCGTATGAGAACGGGTTATCGGAGACCCAGTACTTC. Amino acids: CASSSYENGLSETQYF.

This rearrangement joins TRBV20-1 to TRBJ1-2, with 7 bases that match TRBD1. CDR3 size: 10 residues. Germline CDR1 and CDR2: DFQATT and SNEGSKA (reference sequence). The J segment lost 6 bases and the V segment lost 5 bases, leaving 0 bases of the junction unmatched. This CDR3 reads CSADRDGYTF. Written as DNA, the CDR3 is TGCAGTGCTGACAGGGATGGCTACACCTTC.

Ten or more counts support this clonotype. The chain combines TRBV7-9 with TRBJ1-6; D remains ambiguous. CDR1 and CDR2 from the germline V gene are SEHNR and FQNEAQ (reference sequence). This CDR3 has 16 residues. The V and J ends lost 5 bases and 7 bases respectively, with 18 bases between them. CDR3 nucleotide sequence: TGTGCCAGCAGCAACCTCCTGGTGGGGAGGAATTCACCCCTCCACTTT. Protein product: CASSNLLVGRNSPLHF.

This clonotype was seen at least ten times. The CDR3 is CASRSQGTGYTF. The CDR3 bases are TGTGCCAGCAGGTCACAGGGGACTGGCTACACCTTC. J is TRBJ1-2 and V is TRBV6-5; 7 bases align to TRBD1. Germline V lookup: CDR1 MNHEY, CDR2 SVGAGI. V was pared by 6 bases and J by 7 bases, with 5 bases of the junction left unmatched. This CDR3 has 12 amino acids.

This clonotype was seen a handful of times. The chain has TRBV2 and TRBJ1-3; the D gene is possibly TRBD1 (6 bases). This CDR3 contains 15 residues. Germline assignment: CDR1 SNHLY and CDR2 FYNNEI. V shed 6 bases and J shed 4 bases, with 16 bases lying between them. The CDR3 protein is CASREPGTLGNTIYF. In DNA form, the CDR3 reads TGTGCCAGCAGGGAGCCCGGGACACTCGGAAACACCATATATTTT.